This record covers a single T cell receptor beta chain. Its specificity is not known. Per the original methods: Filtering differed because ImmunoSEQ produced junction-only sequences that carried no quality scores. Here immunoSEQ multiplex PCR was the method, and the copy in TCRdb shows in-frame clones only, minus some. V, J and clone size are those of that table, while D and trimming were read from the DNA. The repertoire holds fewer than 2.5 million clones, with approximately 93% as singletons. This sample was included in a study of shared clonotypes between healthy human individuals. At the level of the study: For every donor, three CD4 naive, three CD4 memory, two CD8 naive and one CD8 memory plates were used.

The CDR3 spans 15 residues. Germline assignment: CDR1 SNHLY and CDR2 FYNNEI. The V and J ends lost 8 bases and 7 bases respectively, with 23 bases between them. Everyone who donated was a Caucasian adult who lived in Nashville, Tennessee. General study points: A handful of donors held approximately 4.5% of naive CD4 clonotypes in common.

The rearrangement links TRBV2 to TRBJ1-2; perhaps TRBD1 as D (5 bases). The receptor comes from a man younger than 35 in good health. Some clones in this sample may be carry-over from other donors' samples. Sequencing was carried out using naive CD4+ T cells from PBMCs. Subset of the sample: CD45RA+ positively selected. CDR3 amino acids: CASEVPSGAARGYTF. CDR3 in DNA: TGTGCCAGCGAGGTTCCCTCTGGGGCAGCCCGTGGCTACACCTTC.